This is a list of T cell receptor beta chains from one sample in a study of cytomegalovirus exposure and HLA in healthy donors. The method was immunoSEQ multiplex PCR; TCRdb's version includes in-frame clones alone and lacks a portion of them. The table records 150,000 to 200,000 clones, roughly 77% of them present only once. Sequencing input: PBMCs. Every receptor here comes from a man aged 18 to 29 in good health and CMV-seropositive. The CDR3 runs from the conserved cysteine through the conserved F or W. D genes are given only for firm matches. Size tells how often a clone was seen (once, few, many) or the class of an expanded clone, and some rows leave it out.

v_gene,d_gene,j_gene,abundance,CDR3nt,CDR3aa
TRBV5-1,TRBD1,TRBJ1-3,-,TGCGCCACCCCGGGACAGAGCTCTGGAAACACCATATATTTT,CATPGQSSGNTIYF
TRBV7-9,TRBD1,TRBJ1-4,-,TGTTCCAGCAGCCCGGACAGGACCAGGCATGAAAAACTGTTTTTT,CSSSPDRTRHEKLFF
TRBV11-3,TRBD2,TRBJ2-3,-,TGTGCCAGCAGCGGAAGCGGGACGGAACCCTATTATACGCAGTATTTT,CASSGSGTEPYYTQYF
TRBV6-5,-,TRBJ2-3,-,TGTGCCAGCAGTAATCTAGCGTGGGCAGATACGCAGTATTTT,CASSNLAWADTQYF
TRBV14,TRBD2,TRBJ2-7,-,TGTGCCAGCAGAAATAGCGGGAGTTACGAGCAGTACTTC,CASRNSGSYEQYF
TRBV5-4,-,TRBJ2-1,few,TGTGCCAGCAGCCTGGAGCGGAACTCCTACAATGAGCAGTTCTTC,CASSLERNSYNEQFF
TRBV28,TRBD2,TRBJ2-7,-,TGTGCCAGCAGTAGCGCCGGGACTATTCCTTACGAGCAGTACTTC,CASSSAGTIPYEQYF
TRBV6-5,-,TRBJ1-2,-,TGTGCCAGCAGTTACTCTGGAGGGCGGGGCTACACCTTC,CASSYSGGRGYTF
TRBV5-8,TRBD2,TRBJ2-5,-,TGTGCCAGCAGCTTGATCGGGAGGGCTGGAGAGCAGTACTTC,CASSLIGRAGEQYF
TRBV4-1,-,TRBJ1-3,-,TGCGCCAGCAGCCTTGAGGACAGTGACGGAAACACCATATATTTT,CASSLEDSDGNTIYF
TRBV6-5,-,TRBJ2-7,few,TGTGCCAGCAGCCAATCCTCCTACGAGCAGTACTTC,CASSQSSYEQYF
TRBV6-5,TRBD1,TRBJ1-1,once,TGTGCCAGCAGTTACTCTCAACAGGGGCGCACTGAAGCTTTCTTT,CASSYSQQGRTEAFF
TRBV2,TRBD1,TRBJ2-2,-,TGTGCCAGCAGTGGGACAGGGTGGAACACCGGGGAGCTGTTTTTT,CASSGTGWNTGELFF
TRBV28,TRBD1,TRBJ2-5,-,TGTGCCAGCAGTCCAATGGGACAGGGTTTGGAGACCCAGTACTTC,CASSPMGQGLETQYF
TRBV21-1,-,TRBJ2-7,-,TGTGCCAGCTCGAGGCAGACCAGGACTTCCGACGAGCAGTACTTC,CASSRQTRTSDEQYF
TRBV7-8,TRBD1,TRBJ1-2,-,TGTGCCAGCAGTAGGGACAGCAGAAAAGGCTACACCTTC,CASSRDSRKGYTF
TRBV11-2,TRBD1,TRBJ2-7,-,TGTGCCAGCAGCTTAGGCTCAGGGGGTTTCTACGAGCAGTACTTC,CASSLGSGGFYEQYF
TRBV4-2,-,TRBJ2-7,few,TGTGCCAGCAGCCAAGACAGGCACTACGAGCAGTACTTC,CASSQDRHYEQYF
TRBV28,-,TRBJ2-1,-,TGTGCCAGCAGCACCCAGGGAAGCTCCTACAATGAGCAGTTCTTC,CASSTQGSSYNEQFF
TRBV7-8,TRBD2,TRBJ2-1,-,TGTGCCAGCAGCTTTTGGGGCGGGAGCTCCTACAATGAGCAGTTCTTC,CASSFWGGSSYNEQFF
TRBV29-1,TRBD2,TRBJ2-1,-,TGCAGCGTTGCTGGACTAGTCTCCTACAATGAGCAGTTCTTC,CSVAGLVSYNEQFF
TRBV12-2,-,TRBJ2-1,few,-,CASRLAWGQGAPFWRGHNEQFF
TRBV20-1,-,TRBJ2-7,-,TGCAGTGCTAGAGGGATGGGCGAGCAGTACTTC,CSARGMGEQYF
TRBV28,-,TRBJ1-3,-,TGTGCCAGCAGCCTACGGTATGCCGGAAACACCATATATTTT,CASSLRYAGNTIYF
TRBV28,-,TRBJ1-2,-,TGTGCCAGCAGTACAGCTAACTATGGCTACACCTTC,CASSTANYGYTF
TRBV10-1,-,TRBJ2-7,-,TGCGCCAGCAGTGTATACCGGGACAATACCTACGAGCAGTACTTC,CASSVYRDNTYEQYF
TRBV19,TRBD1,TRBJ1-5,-,TGTGCCAGTAGGATGGACAGGGGGAGTAGCAATCAGCCCCAGCATTTT,CASRMDRGSSNQPQHF
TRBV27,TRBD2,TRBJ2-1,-,TGTGCCAGCAGTTTAGACAGGGCGGGACTAGCGGGATCGGGAGGGCAGTTCTTC,CASSLDRAGLAGSGGQFF
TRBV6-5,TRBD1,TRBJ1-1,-,TGTGCCAGCCGTCCGGGACAGGGGAGCACTGAAGCTTTCTTT,CASRPGQGSTEAFF
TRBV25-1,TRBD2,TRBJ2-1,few,TGTGCCGCCGGGACTAGCGGGATCAATGAGCAGTTCTTC,CAAGTSGINEQFF
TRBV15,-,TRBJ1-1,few,TGTGCCACCAGCAGACTCACTGAAGCTTTCTTT,CATSRLTEAFF
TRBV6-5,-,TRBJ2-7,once,TGTGCCAGCAGTCCTCAGAACGTACCCTACGAGCAGTACTTC,CASSPQNVPYEQYF
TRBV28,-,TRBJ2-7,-,TGTGCCAGCAGTCCCGGTTGGAGCTACGAGCAGTACTTC,CASSPGWSYEQYF
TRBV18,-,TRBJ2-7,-,TGTGCCAGCTCACCAGGACAGTTCTACGAGCAGTACTTC,CASSPGQFYEQYF
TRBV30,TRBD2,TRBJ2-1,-,TGTGCCTGGAGTCGCGGGAGGCCCGTCCAGGGCTCCTACAATGAGCAGTTCTTC,CAWSRGRPVQGSYNEQFF
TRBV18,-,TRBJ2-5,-,TGTGCCAGCTCACTAGACCAGCGACACTTC,CASSLDQRHF
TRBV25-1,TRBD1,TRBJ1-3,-,TGTGCCAGCAGACCACAGGGGAAGGTGAACACCATATATTTT,CASRPQGKVNTIYF
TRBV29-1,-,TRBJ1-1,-,TGCAGCGGGTGGGCAAGATCAACGGAACAGAAGAACACTGAAGCTTTCTTT,CSGWARSTEQKNTEAFF
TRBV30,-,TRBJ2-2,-,TGTGCCTGGTCCAGGAGCGGCACCGGGGAGCTGTTTTTT,CAWSRSGTGELFF
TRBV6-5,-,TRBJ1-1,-,TGTGCCAGCCTCCCGTCCGGAGATAACACTGAAGCTTTCTTT,CASLPSGDNTEAFF
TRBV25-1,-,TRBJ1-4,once,TGTGCCAGCAGTGAGGCAGCCCGGAGTGAAAAACTGTTTTTT,CASSEAARSEKLFF
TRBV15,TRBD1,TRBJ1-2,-,TGTGCCACCAGCATGACAGGGGCATATGGCTACACCTTC,CATSMTGAYGYTF
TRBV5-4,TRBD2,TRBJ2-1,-,TGTGCCAGCAGCTTTTGGACTAGCAGCGGGACGCAGTTCTTC,CASSFWTSSGTQFF
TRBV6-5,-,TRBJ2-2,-,TGTGCCAGCAGTTACGGAGGGTGGAGTTCGTCCGGGGAGCTGTTTTTT,CASSYGGWSSSGELFF
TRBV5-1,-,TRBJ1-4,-,TGCGCCAACACGGGGACACCCGCAACTAATGAAAAACTGTTTTTT,CANTGTPATNEKLFF
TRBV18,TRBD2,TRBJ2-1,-,TGTGCCAGCTCACCCCCTCAGCGGGAAGATTACTACAATGAGCAGTTCTTC,CASSPPQREDYYNEQFF
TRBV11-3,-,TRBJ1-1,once,TGTGCCAGCAGCTTGGACAGGAACACTGAAGCTTTCTTT,CASSLDRNTEAFF
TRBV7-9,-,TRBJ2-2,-,TGTGCCAGCAGCTTAATGGGTCAGGGGACCGGGGAGCTGTTTTTT,CASSLMGQGTGELFF
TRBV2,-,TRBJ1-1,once,TGTGCCAGCAGACTAGGTCTGGGGAACACTGAAGCTTTCTTT,CASRLGLGNTEAFF
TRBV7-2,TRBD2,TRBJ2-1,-,TGTGCCAGCAGCTTAGGGGGCTGGCGGGAGCACTACAATGAGCAGTTCTTC,CASSLGGWREHYNEQFF
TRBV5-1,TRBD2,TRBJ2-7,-,TGCGCCAGCGACCCCTTGGGGAGGGGCCCCCACGAGCAGTACTTC,CASDPLGRGPHEQYF
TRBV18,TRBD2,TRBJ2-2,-,TGTGCCAGCTCACCATCGACTAGCGGGAGGACCGGGGAGCTGTTTTTT,CASSPSTSGRTGELFF
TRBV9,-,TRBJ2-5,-,TGTGCCAGCAGCGTAGGAGCGGAAGAGACCCAGTACTTC,CASSVGAEETQYF
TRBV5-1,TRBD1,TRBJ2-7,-,TGCGCCAGCAGCTTAGGGACAGGGGCGTACTACGAGCAGTACTTC,CASSLGTGAYYEQYF
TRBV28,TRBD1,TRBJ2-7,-,TGTGCCAGCAGTTCCCCATCGACAGGGGGAAGGTACGAGCAGTACTTC,CASSSPSTGGRYEQYF
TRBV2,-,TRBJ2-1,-,TGTGCCACACCTAGCGACTCCTACAATGAGCAGTTCTTC,CATPSDSYNEQFF
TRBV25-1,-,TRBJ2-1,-,TGTGCCAGCAGTGTAACGCAGTACAATGAGCAGTTCTTC,CASSVTQYNEQFF
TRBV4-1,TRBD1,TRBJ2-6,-,TGCGCCAGCAGTCACAGGGGGACAGAGGGCGTCCTGACTTTC,CASSHRGTEGVLTF